These 11 T cell receptor beta chains were sequenced from one sample in a study of blood T cell repertoires in COVID-19. Generated by immunoSEQ multiplex PCR, the TCRdb table keeps only in-frame clones and is missing some. The data show roughly 100,000 clones, 92% seen once. Sample: peripheral blood. These receptors all come from a woman in her forties or fifties with COVID-19, enrolled during active disease.

The rearrangement uses TRBV18 and TRBJ1-1; 8 bases are a match to TRBD1. V lost 0 bases to trimming and J lost 6 bases; unmatched junction nucleotides: 6. This CDR3 spans 15 amino acids. Germline V CDR1 and CDR2: KGHSH, LQKENI. The CDR3 sequence: CASSPPPGQVAEAFF. CDR3 DNA: TGTGCCAGCTCACCACCGCCGGGACAGGTCGCTGAAGCTTTCTTT.

The count of this clone is one. The rearrangement joins TRBV5-1 to TRBJ2-7, with no clear D. CDR3 length: 12 amino acids. With 0 bases removed from V and 4 bases from J, the gap between germline ends came to 5 bases. Germline values: CDR1 SGHRS, CDR2 YFSETQ. CDR3: CASSLDWYEQYF. CDR3 bases: TGCGCCAGCAGCTTGGACTGGTACGAGCAGTACTTC.

The chain combines TRBV9 with TRBJ2-3; 8 nucleotides agree with TRBD1. V lost 4 bases and J lost 4; bases outside the gene matches: 8. The germline gives CDR1 SGDLS, CDR2 YYNGEE. The CDR3 covers 15 residues. The CDR3 nucleotides read TGTGCCAGCAGCCCACGACAGGGGCGCCCAGATACGCAGTATTTT. This translates into CASSPRQGRPDTQYF.

V and J are TRBV19 and TRBJ1-4, with D perhaps matching TRBD1 (5 bases). The CDR3 runs 13 residues. Germline-derived CDR1 and CDR2 are LNHDA and SQIVND (reference sequence). The V end was cut by 5 bases, the J end by 7 bases, with 11 bases between. In nucleotides, the CDR3 is TGTGCCAGTAGTCAGGGTCTGACTGAAAAACTGTTTTTT. This encodes CASSQGLTEKLFF.

The gene calls are TRBV14 and TRBJ2-7, with D perhaps matching TRBD2 (5 bases). The CDR3 consists of 15 residues. V was trimmed by 0 bases and J by 6 bases, leaving 15 bases between them. Per germline, CDR1 SGHDN and CDR2 FVKESK. CDR3 residues: CASSQEGRGFSEQYF. In DNA form, the CDR3 reads TGTGCCAGCAGCCAAGAGGGGAGAGGGTTTAGCGAGCAGTACTTC.

The chain employs TRBV24-1 and TRBJ1-5, with 7 bases aligning to TRBD1. The ends lost 3 bases at V and 11 bases at J; junction bases unmatched: 12. Germline V gene lookup returns CDR1 KGHDR and CDR2 SFDVKD. This CDR3 has 15 amino acids. CDR3 nucleotides: TGTGCCACCAGTGATGTCAAACAGGGGAGTCAATCCCAGCATTTT. This codes for CATSDVKQGSQSQHF.

The CDR3 DNA reads TGTGCCAGCAGCGAACGAGACAGCCTCTACGAGCAGTACGTC. It specifies CASSERDSLYEQYV. V and J are TRBV5-6 and TRBJ2-7, with a tentative D call TRBD1 (5 bases). The V gene lost 4 bases and the J gene lost 3 bases, with 14 bases spanning the gap. The V gene's germline CDR1 is SGHDT and CDR2 YYEEEE. This CDR3 comprises 14 residues.

V and J are TRBV6-5 and TRBJ1-2, with 9 bases lining up with TRBD1. Germline V gene lookup returns CDR1 MNHEY and CDR2 SVGAGI. V lost 6 bases to trimming and J lost 7 bases; unmatched junction nucleotides: 6. The CDR3 consists of 13 residues. The CDR3: CASSTGQGFGYTF. The DNA of the CDR3 is TGTGCCAGCAGCACGGGACAGGGATTTGGCTACACCTTC.

This clone appeared a few times. The chain couples TRBV30 to TRBJ1-2; perhaps TRBD1 as D (5 bases). CDR3 length: 14 residues. Between the trimmed V and J ends, which lost 2 bases and 4 bases, there was a span of 14 bases. In germline, CDR1 is GTSNPN, CDR2 SVGIG (reference sequence). In DNA, the CDR3 is TGTGCCTGGAGTCAACAGGTTGGATCCTATGGCTACACCTTC. The encoded protein is CAWSQQVGSYGYTF.

The gene calls are TRBV6-5 and TRBJ2-2, with D perhaps TRBD2 (5 bases). The CDR3 loop spans 13 amino acids. Deletions cut 5 bases from V and 4 bases from J, with 8 bases between. CDR1 MNHEY and CDR2 SVGAGI come from the germline V gene. The DNA for the CDR3 is TGTGCCAGCAGTCAGAGGGTCACCGGGGAGCTGTTTTTT. It is translated as CASSQRVTGELFF.

There are a few counts of this clone. The rearrangement uses TRBV6-2 or TRBV6-3 and TRBJ1-5; D is perhaps TRBD1 (6 bases). Trimming removed 6 bases from V and 4 bases from J, with 13 bases in between. The CDR3 is made up of 14 amino acids. Germline CDR1 MNHEY, CDR2 SVGEGT. Here the CDR3 reads CASSSDRMNQPQHF. DNA for the CDR3: TGTGCCAGCAGCTCCGACAGGATGAATCAGCCCCAGCATTTT.